This T cell receptor (beta chain) was sequenced for a study of control samples from healthy donors and cancer patients. Trimming removed 3 bases from V and 3 bases from J; junction bases left unmatched: 2. The length of the CDR3 is 14 residues. Looked up from germline, CDR1 is LGHDT and CDR2 is YNNKEL (reference sequence). Profiling relied on immunoSEQ multiplex PCR, and the TCRdb table lists in-frame clones only, not all of them. The data contain 100,000 to 150,000 clones, over 80% of them seen just once; the ten biggest clones take up around 2.1%. The clonotype originates from a woman between 50 and 59 years old in good health. The chain joins TRBV3-1 (or the pseudogene TRBV3-2) to TRBJ2-7; 10 bases line up with TRBD2. Sequenced input: blood. CDR3 sequence: CASSHGTSVYEQYF. CDR3 DNA: TGTGCCAGCAGCCATGGGACTAGCGTCTACGAGCAGTACTTC.